This T cell receptor beta chain was captured by sequencing in a study of T cell responses to AZD1222 COVID-19 vaccine. TCRdb keeps only in-frame clones here, not all; method: immunoSEQ multiplex PCR. The sample has 110,000 to 150,000 clones, roughly nine tenths seen once. V shed 1 base and J shed 4 bases, with 8 bases lying between them. CDR1 and CDR2 from the germline V gene are SGHDN and FVKESK. The CDR3 has 14 residues. Sequenced material: peripheral blood, taken on day 0 of AZD1222 vaccination. The V call is TRBV14, the J call TRBJ2-1, with D hard to call. The TCR was taken from an adult in good health. CDR3 in amino acids: CASSQVGEYNEQFF. DNA of the CDR3: TGTGCCAGCAGCCAAGTAGGCGAATACAATGAGCAGTTCTTC. Combining the CDR3 with reference TRBV14 and TRBJ2-1 gives the whole variable domain EAGVTQFPSHSVIEKGQTVTLRCDPISGHDNLYWYRRVMGKEIKFLLHFVKESKQDESGMPNNRFLAERTGGTYSTLKVQPAELEDSGVYFCASSQVGEYNEQFFGPGTRLTVL.